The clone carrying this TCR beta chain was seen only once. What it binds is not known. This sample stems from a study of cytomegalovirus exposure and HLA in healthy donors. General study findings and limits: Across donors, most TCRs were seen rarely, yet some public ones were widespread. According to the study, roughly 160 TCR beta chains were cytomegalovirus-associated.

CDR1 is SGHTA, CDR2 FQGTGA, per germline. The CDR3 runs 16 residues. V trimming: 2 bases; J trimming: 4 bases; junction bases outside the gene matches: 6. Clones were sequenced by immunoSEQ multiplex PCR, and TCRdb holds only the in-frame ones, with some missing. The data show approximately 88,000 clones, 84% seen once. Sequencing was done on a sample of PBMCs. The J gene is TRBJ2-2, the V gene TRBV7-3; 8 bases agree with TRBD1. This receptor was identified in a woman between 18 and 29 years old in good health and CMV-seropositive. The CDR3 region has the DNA TGTGCCAGCAGCTTAGGAGGACAGGGAAGCACCGGGGAGCTGTTTTTT. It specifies CASSLGGQGSTGELFF. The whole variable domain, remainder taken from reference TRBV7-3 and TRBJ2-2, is GAGVSQTPSNKVTEKGKYVELRCDPISGHTALYWYRQSLGQGPEFLIYFQGTGAADDSGLPNDRFFAVRPEGSVSTLKIQRTERGDSAVYLCASSLGGQGSTGELFFGEGSRLTVL.